Presented here are 31 T cell receptor beta chains from one specimen sequenced in a study of T cells after yellow fever vaccination (dated by TCRdb to the late 2010s). The sample's treatment or condition label, decoded: live attenuated yellow fever vaccine strain. The method was 5' RACE. TCRdb records Illumina HiSeq 2500 as the sequencer. TCRdb redid the processing of the public reads, applying fastp at Q25 and MiXCR, and retained in-frame beta chains. Every CDR3 protein is listed once, alongside the most common genes and DNA of its rows. The sample table records just under 600,000 distinct CDR3 sequences; about 13% of these occur just once. The ten most abundant clones make up about 14% of the sample. The sequences come from PBMCs, collected on the day of the yellow fever booster vaccination. These receptors originate from a man aged 30-40 years who received the YFV17D yellow fever vaccine.

The J gene is TRBJ1-2, the V gene TRBV7-9; D ambiguous. The V end was cut by 5 bases, the J end by 4 bases, with 14 bases between. Germline V CDR1 and CDR2: SEHNR, FQNEAQ (reference sequence). The CDR3 spans 14 residues. The CDR3 coding sequence is TGTGCCAGCAGCGACTTATTCGGCAGCTATGGCTACACCTTC. Translated: CASSDLFGSYGYTF.

This clonotype has more than one count but fewer than ten. The V call is TRBV7-9, the J call TRBJ2-3; 8 nucleotides line up with TRBD2. Germline V gene data show CDR1 as SEHNR and CDR2 as FQNEAQ (reference sequence). The CDR3 runs 14 residues. Trimming at V came to 4 bases and at J to 6 bases, leaving 6 bases not matched to a gene. CDR3 protein: CASSSSRTSDTQYF. CDR3 bases: TGTGCCAGCAGCTCCAGTAGGACTAGCGATACGCAGTATTTT.

This chain's CDR3 is CASKRDRNTGELFF. CDR3 bases: TGTGCCAGCAAAAGGGACCGCAACACCGGGGAGCTGTTTTTT. The rearrangement links TRBV6-4 to TRBJ2-2; D tentatively reads TRBD1 or TRBD2 (5 bases each). The length of the CDR3 is 14 residues. Germline V lookup: CDR1 MRHNA, CDR2 SNTAGT. Between the trimmed V and J ends, which lost 7 bases and 2 bases, there was a span of 11 bases.

The genes are TRBV20-1 and TRBJ2-7, with TRBD2 matching 8 bases. V lost 4 bases to trimming and J lost 3 bases; unmatched junction nucleotides: 20. Germline-derived CDR1 and CDR2 are DFQATT and SNEGSKA (reference sequence). The CDR3 spans 18 residues. CDR3 amino acids: CSANPVGAGVPSLYEQYF. The DNA for the CDR3 is TGCAGTGCTAACCCCGTGGGAGCGGGAGTTCCTAGTCTCTACGAGCAGTACTTC.

This clonotype was observed a few times. V and J are TRBV5-6 and TRBJ1-2, with 10 bases lining up with TRBD1. J gave up 4 bases and V 4 bases, and 4 bases lay outside the gene matches. CDR1 and CDR2 from the germline V gene are SGHDT and YYEEEE. The CDR3 covers 14 residues. CDR3 in DNA: TGTGCCAGCAGCGACAGGGACAGGGGCTATGGCTACACCTTC. Encoded protein: CASSDRDRGYGYTF.

This chain joins TRBV5-1 and TRBJ1-4; the match to TRBD1 covers 11 bases. The V gene end was trimmed by 0 bases and the J gene end by 12 bases; junction bases not matched to a gene: 7. The germline gives CDR1 SGHRS, CDR2 YFSETQ. The CDR3 extends over 15 amino acids. As DNA, the CDR3 is TGCGCCAGCAGCTTGGCCCCTGGACAGGGGGCTGAACTGTTTTTT. Its protein is CASSLAPGQGAELFF.

This clonotype has just a few counts. This chain's CDR3 is CASSYDRVNQPQHF. The CDR3 DNA reads TGTGCCAGCAGCTATGACAGGGTGAATCAGCCCCAGCATTTT. V is TRBV2 and J is TRBJ1-5, with 7 bases matching TRBD1. J gave up 4 bases and V 6 bases, and 6 bases lay outside the gene matches. Per germline, CDR1 SNHLY and CDR2 FYNNEI. The CDR3 is made up of 14 amino acids.

This chain links TRBV18 with TRBJ1-5; D is perhaps TRBD1 (5 bases). CDR1 and CDR2 from the germline V gene are KGHSH and LQKENI. The CDR3 consists of 13 residues. V gave up 6 bases and J gave up 4 bases, with 10 bases separating them. The CDR3: CASSRELNQPQHF. The CDR3 DNA sequence: TGTGCCAGCTCCAGGGAGCTAAATCAGCCCCAGCATTTT.

The chain is built from TRBV5-1 and TRBJ1-1, with a weak D call TRBD1 (5 bases). The CDR3 is 12 residues long. Germline V gene sequence: CDR1 SGHRS, CDR2 YFSETQ. Trimming pared 0 bases from V and 10 bases from J, leaving 10 bases between. The CDR3 loop reads CASSLEYGGAFF. The CDR3 nucleotides read TGCGCCAGCAGCTTGGAGTACGGGGGAGCTTTCTTT.

This clonotype was seen more than once but under ten times. J is TRBJ2-4 and V is TRBV20-1; 7 positions agree with TRBD2. J gave up 7 bases and V 3 bases, and 12 bases lay outside the gene matches. Germline-derived CDR1 and CDR2 are DFQATT and SNEGSKA (reference sequence). The CDR3 spans 15 residues. The CDR3 DNA sequence: TGCAGTGCTAGTGAAACAATGACTAGCATGAACATTCAGTACTTC. Amino acid sequence: CSASETMTSMNIQYF.

The CDR3 sequence: CASSRDWGFGYTF. CDR3 coding DNA: TGTGCCAGCAGCCGAGATTGGGGATTTGGCTACACCTTC. This chain connects TRBV14 to TRBJ1-2; D call uncertain. The CDR3 has 13 residues. The ends were cut back, 4 bases at V and 7 bases at J, with 13 bases in the middle. Germline loops: CDR1 SGHDN, CDR2 FVKESK. Drawing the rest from reference TRBV14 and TRBJ1-2, the complete variable domain is EAGVTQFPSHSVIEKGQTVTLRCDPISGHDNLYWYRRVMGKEIKFLLHFVKESKQDESGMPNNRFLAERTGGTYSTLKVQPAELEDSGVYFCASSRDWGFGYTFGSGTRLTVV.

This sequence joins TRBV16 and TRBJ1-5; D gene ambiguous. Germline loops: CDR1 KGHSY, CDR2 FQNENV. Trimming stripped 2 bases from V and 7 bases from J, with 6 bases between. This CDR3 has 12 residues. The CDR3 bases are TGTGCCAGCAGCCAACCGGTCCAGCCCCAGCATTTT. It is translated as CASSQPVQPQHF.

V and J are TRBV14 and TRBJ2-2; tentative D call: TRBD1 (5 bases). Germline CDR1 is SGHDN and CDR2 is FVKESK. V was pared by 4 bases and J by 5 bases, with 20 bases between. This CDR3 comprises 17 residues. The CDR3 DNA reads as TGTGCCAGCAGCCCCGTCCCAGGGTGGATTAGGACCGGGGAGCTGTTTTTT. It codes for CASSPVPGWIRTGELFF.

This clonotype was observed a handful of times. The CDR3 DNA reads as TGCGCCAGCAGCCAAGATAGGGCCGGGACAGGGGTCTATGGCTACACCTTC. Its translation: CASSQDRAGTGVYGYTF. The genes are TRBV4-3 and TRBJ1-2, with 10 bases matching TRBD1. Germline values: CDR1 LGHNA, CDR2 YSLEER. The CDR3 covers 17 residues. The V and J ends lost 0 bases and 4 bases, in that order; junction bases with no gene match: 8.

This clonotype appeared many times. The V and J genes are TRBV5-1 and TRBJ1-6; TRBD1 matches at 8 bases. Germline V CDR1 and CDR2: SGHRS, YFSETQ. The CDR3 is 14 amino acids. Germline trimming cut 2 bases from V and 6 bases from J; bases unmatched to any gene: 1. CDR3 coding DNA: TGCGCCAGCAGCTTCGGACAGGGTAATTCACCCCTCCACTTT. Translation gives CASSFGQGNSPLHF.

This clonotype was seen more than once but under ten times. The chain uses TRBV5-1 and TRBJ1-1; no clear D. The CDR3 has 14 residues. Germline assignment: CDR1 SGHRS and CDR2 YFSETQ. Trimming took off 0 bases at V and 5 bases at J, with 11 bases between the two ends. The CDR3 protein is CASSLVRMGTEAFF. CDR3 DNA sequence: TGCGCCAGCAGCTTGGTTCGCATGGGAACTGAAGCTTTCTTT.

This clonotype was detected a few times. The chain joins TRBV4-2 to TRBJ1-5; 10 positions agree with TRBD1. CDR1 and CDR2 (germline): LGHNA, YNFKEQ. J gave up 6 bases and V 4 bases, and 6 bases lay outside the gene matches. There are 15 residues in the CDR3. As DNA, the CDR3 is TGTGCCAGCAGCCCCAGGGACAGGGGAATTCAGCCCCAGCATTTT. It translates to CASSPRDRGIQPQHF.

This clonotype was seen a few times. The genes are TRBV5-1 and TRBJ2-6; weak D call: TRBD1 (6 bases). Germline values: CDR1 SGHRS, CDR2 YFSETQ. Trimming left V 4 bases short and J 4 bases short, with 21 bases between. CDR3 size: 18 residues. The CDR3 spells CASSPQGPQGTGANVLTF. DNA for the CDR3: TGCGCCAGCAGCCCCCAGGGGCCTCAAGGGACGGGGGCCAACGTCCTGACTTTC. The full variable domain, rest sourced from reference TRBV5-1 and TRBJ2-6, is KAGVTQTPRYLIKTRGQQVTLSCSPISGHRSVSWYQQTPGQGLQFLFEYFSETQRNKGNFPGRFSGRQFSNSRSEMNVSTLELGDSALYLCASSPQGPQGTGANVLTFGAGSRLTVL.

The rearrangement uses TRBV15 and TRBJ2-7; D gene ambiguous. The CDR3 loop spans 15 amino acids. The V and J ends lost 2 bases and 2 bases respectively, with 13 bases between them. Looked up from germline, CDR1 is LNHNV and CDR2 is YYDKDF (reference sequence). The CDR3 sequence: CATSRSPRRAYEQYF. CDR3 nucleotide sequence: TGTGCCACCAGCAGATCCCCCCGACGGGCCTACGAGCAGTACTTC.

The J gene is TRBJ1-1, the V gene TRBV11-2; TRBD1 matches 7 bases. Germline lookup yields CDR1 SGHAT and CDR2 FQNNGV. V trimming: 8 bases; J trimming: 0 bases; junction bases outside the gene matches: 3. CDR3 length: 13 residues. The CDR3 bases are TGTGCCAGCGGGCAGGGGGTGAACACTGAAGCTTTCTTT. It specifies CASGQGVNTEAFF. Variable domain in full (rest from reference TRBV11-2 and TRBJ1-1): EAGVAQSPRYKIIEKRQSVAFWCNPISGHATLYWYQQILGQGPKLLIQFQNNGVVDDSQLPKDRFSAERLKGVDSTLKIQPAKLEDSAVYLCASGQGVNTEAFFGQGTRLTVV.

J is TRBJ2-3 and V is TRBV12-3 or TRBV12-4; TRBD2 matches 8 bases. V was pared by 8 bases and J by 2 bases, with 9 bases of the junction left unmatched. The CDR3 has 15 amino acids. CDR3 region: CASGRAGALTDTQYF. The CDR3 coding sequence is TGTGCCAGCGGAAGAGCGGGAGCGCTCACAGATACGCAGTATTTT.

This clonotype has just a few counts. The chain links TRBV28 to TRBJ2-5; D is possibly TRBD2 (6 bases). CDR3 length: 15 amino acids. The germline CDR1 and CDR2 sequences are MDHEN and SYDVKM. V gave up 2 bases and J gave up 5 bases, with 15 bases separating them. The CDR3, as DNA: TGTGCCAGCAGTTTAAGGGGCGCGGGAAGTGAGACCCAGTACTTC. Translating gives CASSLRGAGSETQYF.

There are a few counts of this clonotype. This chain links TRBV6-4 with TRBJ2-1, with 7 bases fitting TRBD2. This CDR3 is built from 15 residues. The germline gives CDR1 MRHNA, CDR2 SNTAGT. V lost 7 bases to trimming and J lost 0 bases; unmatched junction nucleotides: 6. This CDR3 is CASKAERGSYNEQFF. DNA for the CDR3: TGTGCCAGCAAAGCTGAGCGGGGCTCCTACAATGAGCAGTTCTTC.

This clonotype was seen repeatedly, ten times or more. The gene calls are TRBV5-1 and TRBJ2-7; D is uncertain. The CDR3 spans 16 residues. Germline CDR1 is SGHRS and CDR2 is YFSETQ. Trimming took 4 bases from V and 0 from J, leaving 17 bases between them. Written as DNA, the CDR3 is TGCGCCAGCAGCCCTAATTCGGTTTCGAGCTCCTACGAGCAGTACTTC. This codes for CASSPNSVSSSYEQYF.

This clonotype has a count of ten or more. The chain employs TRBV5-1 and TRBJ2-1; D is possibly TRBD2 (6 bases). Per germline, CDR1 SGHRS and CDR2 YFSETQ. Trimming took 4 bases from V and 0 from J, leaving 17 bases between them. This CDR3 is 17 amino acids long. The CDR3 spells CASSGFGGPSSYNEQFF. Here the CDR3 DNA reads TGCGCCAGCAGCGGTTTCGGGGGACCAAGCTCCTACAATGAGCAGTTCTTC.

This clonotype was recorded only once. One end of the junction does not line up with germline, which may come from a read error. The chain combines TRBV18 with TRBJ2-7; D is unresolved. Per germline, CDR1 KGHSH and CDR2 LQKENI. The CDR3 is 15 residues long. The CDR3 coding sequence is TGTGCCAGCTCACTCCTGCCCGACTTAGGTTACGAGCAGCACTTC. It encodes CASSLLPDLGYEQHF.

The sample holds a few counts of this clonotype. This rearrangement joins TRBV20-1 to TRBJ2-1; D unresolved. The V gene lost 4 bases and the J gene lost 4 bases, with 11 bases spanning the gap. Looked up from germline, CDR1 is DFQATT and CDR2 is SNEGSKA (reference sequence). CDR3 length: 13 amino acids. This CDR3 reads CSATDLIYNEQFF. In nucleotides, the CDR3 is TGCAGTGCTACGGACCTTATATACAATGAGCAGTTCTTC.

This clonotype was recorded a few times. The chain uses TRBV9 and TRBJ2-1; 7 bases map to TRBD2. The V gene's germline CDR1 is SGDLS and CDR2 YYNGEE. The length of the CDR3 is 15 residues. V was pared by 2 bases and J by 8 bases, with 10 bases of the junction left unmatched. The CDR3, as DNA: TGTGCCAGCAGCGTTCGGGCGGGAGAGGGAGATGAGCAGTTCTTC. Translated, it gives CASSVRAGEGDEQFF.

CDR3 in DNA: TGTGCCAGCAGTGAAGCGGACCCATATGAGCAGTTCTTC. It specifies CASSEADPYEQFF. The chain recombines TRBV2 with TRBJ2-1; D gene ambiguous. Per the germline V gene, CDR1 is SNHLY and CDR2 is FYNNEI. This CDR3 is 13 amino acids long. Trimming shortened V by 0 bases and J by 8 bases, and 8 bases separated the two germline ends.

This chain connects TRBV4-2 to TRBJ2-1, with 10 positions matching TRBD2. Germline lookup yields CDR1 LGHNA and CDR2 YNFKEQ. Trimming took 0 bases from V and 10 from J; bases not matched to a gene: 12. This CDR3 spans 17 amino acids. The CDR3 is CASSQDEWPSGSREQFF. The CDR3 coding sequence is TGTGCCAGCAGCCAAGATGAATGGCCTAGCGGGAGCCGGGAGCAGTTCTTC.

V usage is TRBV5-1 and J usage is TRBJ2-7, with D unresolved. Germline values: CDR1 SGHRS, CDR2 YFSETQ. The CDR3 extends over 14 amino acids. Trimming cost V 4 bases and J 3 bases, with 14 bases left between them. The CDR3 nucleotides read TGCGCCAGCAGCGAGGTTGACAATTACTACGAGCAGTACTTC. Protein: CASSEVDNYYEQYF.